One TCR beta chain is described in this entry. RNA was extracted and reverse transcribed into cDNA as the sequencing template. Only in-frame clones appear in the TCRdb table, and some are missing; sequencing was by immunoSEQ multiplex PCR. This table has over 100,000 clones, approximately 49% appearing once. Per the germline V gene, CDR1 is SGHVS and CDR2 is FNYEAQ. This CDR3 has 14 amino acids. V gave up 1 base and J gave up 1 base, with 7 bases separating them. This sample stems from a study of CD8+ T cells in alopecia areata. This sequence joins TRBV7-6 and TRBJ1-1; no firm D call. The clonotype originates from a human donor with alopecia areata. This specimen consisted of CD8+ T cells sorted from blood, obtained at week 0. Written as DNA, the CDR3 is TGTGCCAGCAGCTTAGGGGAGGGGAACACTGAAGCTTTCTTT. Translation gives CASSLGEGNTEAFF.